Listed below are T cell receptor beta chains from one sample, sequenced in a study of blood T cell repertoires in COVID-19. The assay was immunoSEQ multiplex PCR, and TCRdb's table has in-frame clones only and misses some. Of over 200,000 clones detected, 80% to 85% appear once; the ten largest clones hold around a sixth. Sequencing input: peripheral blood. The receptor set was obtained from a woman aged 80 or older with active or convalescent COVID-19. CDR3s include the opening cysteine and the closing phenylalanine or tryptophan. Fields, in order: D gene, V gene, clone size, J gene, CDR3 protein, CDR3 DNA. A D gene is named only where the DNA matches it firmly. Rows may omit the clone size; those that give it use once, few, many or a size class.

-	TRBV10-3	-	TRBJ2-3	CAINARGSTDTQYF	TGTGCCATCAACGCAAGGGGGAGCACAGATACGCAGTATTTT
TRBD1	TRBV12-5	-	TRBJ2-3	CASGSTSDRARTDTQYF	TGTGCTAGTGGTTCGACCTCGGACAGGGCCCGCACAGATACGCAGTATTTT
-	TRBV14	-	TRBJ1-2	CASSQDSRYTNYGYTF	TGTGCCAGCAGCCAAGATAGCAGATACACTAACTATGGCTACACCTTC
TRBD1	TRBV28	once	TRBJ1-2	CASSSGGGGYTF	TGTGCCAGCAGTTCAGGGGGAGGTGGCTACACCTTC
TRBD1	TRBV5-6	once	TRBJ1-1	CASSPPDRGQGNTEAFF	TGTGCCAGCAGCCCGCCCGACAGGGGCCAGGGGAACACTGAAGCTTTCTTT
-	TRBV19	-	TRBJ2-3	CASKSQGRAGKSSTDTQYF	TGTGCCAGTAAGAGCCAGGGTCGGGCGGGGAAGTCTAGCACAGATACGCAGTATTTT
TRBD2	TRBV5-1	-	TRBJ2-7	CASSLNPSGGYEQYF	TGCGCCAGCAGCTTGAATCCTAGCGGGGGTTACGAGCAGTACTTC
-	TRBV7-9	-	TRBJ2-3	CASSPKGKAESTDTQYF	TGTGCCAGCAGCCCCAAAGGTAAAGCGGAGAGCACAGATACGCAGTATTTT
TRBD2	TRBV7-3	few	TRBJ2-1	CASSDPPSGDYNEQFF	TGTGCCAGCAGCGACCCCCCCAGCGGGGACTACAATGAGCAGTTCTTC
TRBD2	TRBV11-1	-	TRBJ2-7	CASSLPLAGTYEQYF	TGTGCCAGCAGCTTACCCCTAGCGGGAACCTACGAGCAGTACTTC
TRBD2	TRBV14	-	TRBJ2-3	CASSQLAGPGGDTQYF	TGTGCCAGCAGCCAACTAGCGGGACCAGGGGGGGATACGCAGTATTTT
TRBD2	TRBV7-8	few	TRBJ2-1	CASSPGLAWFF	TGTGCCAGCAGCCCGGGACTAGCGTGGTTCTTC
-	TRBV3-1/TRBV3-2	few	TRBJ2-2	CASSQAVTGELFF	TGTGCCAGCAGCCAAGCTGTAACCGGGGAGCTGTTTTTT
-	TRBV5-4	-	TRBJ1-3	CASSLDLTVTGNTIYF	TGTGCCAGCAGCCTGGATTTAACAGTCACTGGAAACACCATATATTTT
-	TRBV18	few	TRBJ1-4	CASSWAEPNEKLFF	TGTGCCAGCTCATGGGCAGAACCTAATGAAAAACTGTTTTTT
-	TRBV24-1	-	TRBJ1-1	CATSDAGYEAFF	TGTGCCACCAGTGATGCGGGCTATGAAGCTTTCTTT
TRBD1	TRBV11-1	once	TRBJ2-5	CASSSPTGGAETQYF	TGTGCCAGCAGCTCCCCGACAGGGGGAGCAGAGACCCAGTACTTC
TRBD1	TRBV18	few	TRBJ1-2	CASSPDVQGVRGYTF	TGTGCCAGCTCACCAGACGTACAGGGGGTGAGAGGCTACACCTTC
-	TRBV19	-	TRBJ1-4	CASSRRDVNEKLFF	TGTGCCAGTAGTAGGAGGGATGTTAATGAAAAACTGTTTTTT
TRBD1	TRBV19	-	TRBJ2-7	CASSPMTGRLGDEQYF	TGTGCCAGTAGTCCGATGACAGGGCGCCTTGGAGACGAGCAGTACTTC
-	TRBV5-1	once	TRBJ1-1	CASSLSPHPGDTEAFF	TGCGCCAGCAGCTTGTCCCCGCACCCGGGGGACACTGAAGCTTTCTTT
-	TRBV19	-	TRBJ1-2	CASSILAPTNYGYTF	TGTGCCAGTAGTATACTGGCCCCCACTAACTATGGCTACACCTTC
-	TRBV3-1/TRBV3-2	-	TRBJ1-6	CASSQALTSTWSPLHF	TGTGCCAGCAGCCAGGCCCTGACTTCAACCTGGTCACCCCTCCACTTT
TRBD1	TRBV4-2	-	TRBJ2-6	CASSQKDWGTDGSGANVLTF	TGTGCCAGCAGCCAAAAAGATTGGGGGACAGACGGGTCTGGGGCCAACGTCCTGACTTTC
TRBD1	TRBV6-5	-	TRBJ1-5	CASRRQGNQPQHF	TGTGCCAGCAGGAGACAGGGGAATCAGCCCCAGCATTTT
TRBD2	TRBV11-3	-	TRBJ2-1	CASSLGGSGSYNEQFF	TGTGCCAGCAGCTTAGGTGGCAGCGGGAGCTACAATGAGCAGTTCTTC
TRBD1	TRBV10-2	-	TRBJ1-2	CASSDLGQANYGYTF	TGCGCCAGCAGCGACCTTGGACAGGCAAACTATGGCTACACCTTC
TRBD1	TRBV7-2	-	TRBJ1-1	CASSSRDRGRTEAFF	TGTGCCAGCAGCTCCAGGGACAGGGGGCGCACTGAAGCTTTCTTT
TRBD2	TRBV7-6	once	TRBJ2-1	CASSQSGGVYNEQFF	TGTGCCAGCAGCCAAAGCGGGGGTGTATACAATGAGCAGTTCTTC
-	TRBV11-2	-	TRBJ2-7	CASNPFPGEQYF	TGTGCCAGCAACCCTTTTCCGGGGGAGCAGTACTTC
-	TRBV6-1	-	TRBJ2-7	CASSEIGQGLGEQYF	TGTGCCAGCAGTGAAATTGGTCAGGGGCTTGGCGAGCAGTACTTC
-	TRBV7-2	once	TRBJ2-3	CASSAQGTDTQYF	TGTGCCAGCAGCGCACAGGGTACAGATACGCAGTATTTT
TRBD1	TRBV4-2	-	TRBJ2-1	CASSQQTGGAYNEQFF	TGTGCCAGCAGCCAACAGACAGGGGGCGCCTACAATGAGCAGTTCTTC
-	TRBV7-9	once	TRBJ2-2	CASRLQGIRSGELFF	TGTGCCAGCAGGCTTCAGGGAATAAGATCCGGGGAGCTGTTTTTT
TRBD1	TRBV19	-	TRBJ1-2	CASSILRSATGNGYTF	TGTGCCAGTAGTATCCTCCGTTCAGCGACAGGGAATGGCTACACCTTC
TRBD1	TRBV11-2	few	TRBJ2-7	CASSLSRGSNEQYF	TGTGCCAGCAGCTTAAGCAGGGGGAGCAACGAGCAGTACTTC
-	TRBV5-1	-	TRBJ1-1	CASSPGWNTEAFF	TGCGCCAGCAGTCCAGGGTGGAACACTGAAGCTTTCTTT
-	TRBV30	-	TRBJ1-2	CAWSVDWGYTF	TGTGCCTGGAGTGTAGACTGGGGCTACACCTTC
-	TRBV6-2/TRBV6-3	-	TRBJ2-5	CASSLGGRERETQYF	TGTGCCAGCAGCCTCGGGGGTAGGGAGAGGGAGACCCAGTACTTC
TRBD1	TRBV6-2/TRBV6-3	-	TRBJ2-7	CASSYRGQGDREQYF	TGTGCCAGCAGTTACCGGGGACAGGGGGATCGCGAGCAGTACTTC
-	TRBV2	-	TRBJ1-1	CASNPRGQSTEAFF	TGTGCCAGCAACCCCAGGGGCCAGAGCACTGAAGCTTTCTTT
-	TRBV7-2	-	TRBJ2-2	CASSLSGSGELFF	TGTGCCAGCAGCTTGAGCGGGTCCGGGGAGCTGTTTTTT
TRBD1	TRBV19	-	TRBJ2-7	CATSTGTGGEQYF	TGTGCCACCTCAACCGGGACAGGGGGCGAGCAGTACTTC
-	TRBV6-2/TRBV6-3	-	TRBJ1-5	CASSSGESQPQHF	TGTGCCAGCAGTTCTGGGGAGAGCCAGCCCCAGCATTTT
-	TRBV5-1	-	TRBJ1-1	CASSLLVQTEAFF	TGCGCCAGCAGCTTACTAGTACAGACTGAAGCTTTCTTT
-	TRBV5-1	-	TRBJ1-3	CASSLGASGNTIYF	TGCGCCAGCAGCTTGGGGGCCTCTGGAAACACCATATATTTT
-	TRBV6-2/TRBV6-3	-	TRBJ2-7	CASSTTRTRAYEQYF	TGTGCCAGCAGCACAACCAGGACGAGGGCCTACGAGCAGTACTTC
-	TRBV5-1	-	TRBJ2-1	CASSLVGSEGLDEQFF	TGCGCCAGCAGCTTGGTTGGCAGCGAGGGCCTAGATGAGCAGTTCTTC
-	TRBV29-1	-	TRBJ1-2	CSVGEGNGYTF	TGCAGCGTTGGTGAGGGCAACGGCTACACCTTC
-	TRBV10-3	-	TRBJ1-1	CATNRDLNTEAFF	TGTGCCACAAACAGGGACCTGAACACTGAAGCTTTCTTT
-	TRBV24-1	-	TRBJ2-7	CATTIEYEQYF	TGTGCCACCACTATCGAGTACGAGCAGTACTTC
-	TRBV24-1	-	TRBJ1-2	CATSPHGDTGYTF	TGTGCCACCAGTCCCCATGGGGACACGGGCTACACCTTC
TRBD1	TRBV6-2/TRBV6-3	-	TRBJ2-3	CASSYSLTGEVTDTQYF	TGTGCCAGCAGTTACTCGTTGACAGGGGAAGTAACAGATACGCAGTATTTT
-	TRBV30	-	TRBJ1-2	CAWSLTAAGYGYTF	TGTGCCTGGAGTCTAACAGCCGCGGGCTATGGCTACACCTTC
-	TRBV29-1	-	TRBJ1-3	CSARHRNSGNTIYF	TGCAGCGCCCGACACCGAAACTCTGGAAACACCATATATTTT